The T cell receptor (beta chain) under discussion was sequenced for a study of blood T cell repertoires in COVID-19. The wider study: Whether acute or convalescent, the COVID-19 samples came from the United States, Italy and Spain. PBMCs, B-cell-depleted T cells, or T cells were the source of the cDNA or gDNA that made up the material.

Per the original methods: Amplification of reference gene primers was used by the study to estimate nucleated cell counts. The protocol was immunoSEQ multiplex PCR, while the TCRdb copy is restricted to in-frame clones and leaves out a portion. V and J calls plus clone size are reproduced from that table; the DNA served to infer D and trimming. The sample has around 65,000 clones; about 81% are singletons. In its sample, this clone was seen once. The V and J ends lost 5 bases and 7 bases, in that order; junction bases with no gene match: 12. CDR3 length: 15 amino acids. CDR1 SGHVS and CDR2 FQNEAQ come from the germline V gene.

The rearrangement joins TRBV7-8 to TRBJ2-7; 9 bases are shared with TRBD1. The material sequenced was peripheral blood. The sequence was obtained from a human donor in a cohort sampled during active COVID-19. Here the CDR3 reads CASSPRRDRAWEQYF. CDR3 sequence (DNA): TGTGCCAGCAGCCCCAGGAGGGACAGGGCCTGGGAGCAGTACTTC.